These 25 T cell receptor beta chains originate from one sample sequenced in a study of metastatic and nonmetastatic thyroid tumors. With MiXCR, TCRdb called clones anew from the PCR reads. In the table there are more than 40,000 clones, 20% to 25% of which are singletons. No treatment of any kind had been given to any patient before thyroid surgery. What was sequenced was tumor tissue. These receptors were taken from a female donor with papillary thyroid cancer or a benign thyroid nodule (not recorded which). Some clones in this sample may be carry-over from other donors' samples.

At least ten counts were recorded for this clone. The chain has TRBV11-2 and TRBJ2-6; the D is unclear. CDR1 and CDR2 from the germline V gene are SGHAT and FQNNGV. V was trimmed by 0 bases and J by 0 bases, leaving 6 bases between them. The CDR3 spans 16 residues. CDR3 amino acids: CASSLEGSSGANVLTF. The CDR3 DNA reads TGTGCCAGCAGCTTAGAAGGGTCCTCTGGGGCCAACGTCCTGACTTTC.

This clone has a handful of counts. The chain couples TRBV28 to TRBJ2-7, with 10 bases lining up with TRBD2. The germline CDR1 and CDR2 sequences are MDHEN and SYDVKM. V lost 2 bases and J lost 5; bases outside the gene matches: 9. This CDR3 has 16 amino acids. DNA of the CDR3: TGTGCCAGCAGTTTAGTGGGTAGCGGGAGGTCCCACGAGCAGTACTTC. Translating gives CASSLVGSGRSHEQYF. The full variable domain, rest sourced from reference TRBV28 and TRBJ2-7, is DVKVTQSSRYLVKRTGEKVFLECVQDMDHENMFWYRQDPGLGLRLIYFSYDVKMKEKGDIPEGYSVSREKKERFSLILESASTNQTSMYLCASSLVGSGRSHEQYFGPGTRLTVT.

This clone has at least ten counts. With a much larger clone just one base away, this may be a read error. This chain links TRBV30 with TRBJ2-2, with TRBD2 identical over 8 bases. Germline CDR1 and CDR2: GTSNPN and SVGIG (reference sequence). V shed 3 bases and J 10 bases; nucleotides not matched to a gene: 13. The CDR3 length is 15 residues. The CDR3 DNA follows: TGTGCCTGGAGCCCCGGGACTAGGAGCGCCGTGGAGCTGTTTTTT. Translating gives CAWSPGTRSAVELFF.

This clone occurred many times. The chain carries TRBV2 and TRBJ2-7; 8 bases align to TRBD1. After removal of 5 bases from V and 4 bases from J, the junction contained 4 bases not matched to a gene. The V gene's germline CDR1 is SNHLY and CDR2 FYNNEI. The length of the CDR3 is 13 residues. DNA of the CDR3: TGTGCCAGCAGTCGGACAGGGCAATACGAGCAGTACTTC. Protein product: CASSRTGQYEQYF. Combining the CDR3 with reference TRBV2 and TRBJ2-7 gives the whole variable domain EPEVTQTPSHQVTQMGQEVILRCVPISNHLYFYWYRQILGQKVEFLVSFYNNEISEKSEIFDDQFSVERPDGSNFTLKIRSTKLEDSAMYFCASSRTGQYEQYFGPGTRLTVT.

The sample holds many counts of this clone. The chain has TRBV10-3 and TRBJ1-1; D call uncertain. The CDR3 spans 12 residues. Germline CDR1 ENHRY, CDR2 SYGVKD. Trimming took 7 bases from V and 1 from J, leaving 7 bases between them. The CDR3 DNA is TGTGCCATCACGGATTCGAACACTGAAGCTTTCTTT. It translates to CAITDSNTEAFF.

A few counts support this clone. This sequence joins TRBV20-1 and TRBJ2-7; 9 positions agree with TRBD2. The CDR3 spans 14 residues. Germline lookup yields CDR1 DFQATT and CDR2 SNEGSKA (reference sequence). With 6 bases clipped from V and 5 bases from J, the junction kept 11 bases outside the gene matches. The CDR3 DNA reads as TGCAGTGCCCCTACGACTAGCGGCTTCAACGAGCAGTACTTC. It codes for CSAPTTSGFNEQYF.

The rearrangement links TRBV20-1 to TRBJ2-1, with TRBD1 matching over 9 bases. V lost 5 bases to trimming and J lost 9 bases; unmatched junction nucleotides: 17. Germline-derived CDR1 and CDR2 are DFQATT and SNEGSKA (reference sequence). The CDR3 sequence is 16 residues long. CDR3 residues: CSAPLSRTGARGEQFF. Here the CDR3 DNA reads TGCAGTGCTCCGCTATCGAGGACAGGGGCGAGGGGTGAGCAGTTCTTC.

This clone came up many times. The J gene is TRBJ2-5, the V gene TRBV5-5; D is undetermined. The CDR3 length is 14 residues. Trimming cost V 2 bases and J 5 bases, with 13 bases left between them. Looked up from germline, CDR1 is SGHKS and CDR2 is YYEKEE (reference sequence). The CDR3 DNA reads TGTGCCAGCAGCTTTGCACTAAAGATGGAGACCCAGTACTTC. Its protein is CASSFALKMETQYF.

The chain combines TRBV12-3 or TRBV12-4 with TRBJ2-7; the D gene is possibly TRBD1 (5 bases). V lost 10 bases and J lost 6, with 19 bases in between. The CDR3 spans 13 residues. The CDR3 is CATTARVWSEQYF. The CDR3 DNA sequence: TGTGCCACTACGGCCAGGGTCTGGTCCGAGCAGTACTTC.

The chain carries TRBV20-1 and TRBJ2-7, with TRBD1 identical over 8 bases. Germline V gene lookup returns CDR1 DFQATT and CDR2 SNEGSKA (reference sequence). The CDR3 is 11 amino acids. V lost 6 bases to trimming and J lost 9 bases; unmatched junction nucleotides: 7. This CDR3 reads CSARTGLVQYF. As DNA, the CDR3 is TGCAGTGCAAGGACAGGGCTTGTGCAGTACTTC.

This clone was picked up many times. V usage is TRBV6-2 or TRBV6-3 and J usage is TRBJ2-3; TRBD2 matches at 13 bases. CDR3 length: 16 amino acids. Germline CDR1 MNHEY, CDR2 SVGEGT. The V segment lost 4 bases and the J segment 3 bases; nucleotides outside the gene matches: 4. CDR3 loop: CASSSPGLAGTDTQYF. In DNA form, the CDR3 reads TGTGCCAGCAGTTCCCCGGGACTAGCGGGAACAGATACGCAGTATTTT.

The V gene is TRBV9, the J gene TRBJ2-1; a possible D gene is TRBD2 (5 bases). The germline CDR1 and CDR2 sequences are SGDLS and YYNGEE. The germline V and J ends were trimmed by 0 bases and 3 bases, with 19 bases remaining between them. There are 18 residues in the CDR3. CDR3 amino acids: CASSVGSGPTTFYNEQFF. CDR3 coding DNA: TGTGCCAGCAGCGTAGGGAGCGGACCAACTACTTTCTACAATGAGCAGTTCTTC.

Points on this clone: At one boundary the junction diverges from the germline segment, which might be a read error. The chain joins TRBV3-1 to TRBJ1-6; no reliable D call. The CDR3 consists of 18 residues. Germline CDR1 LGHDT, CDR2 YNNKEL (reference sequence). The CDR3 bases are TGTGCCAGCAGCCGTTTCGTCATCCACTGTGGGATGGTATCACCCCCCCACTTT. Its translation: CASSRFVIHCGMVSPPHF.

There are many counts of this clone. J is TRBJ2-1 and V is TRBV11-3, with D perhaps TRBD1 or TRBD2 (5 bases each). The CDR3 loop spans 14 amino acids. V shed 4 bases and J shed 0 bases, with 7 bases lying between them. Germline CDR1 reads SGHNT; CDR2 reads YENEEA. The CDR3 loop reads CASSSGSSYNEQFF. Here the CDR3 DNA reads TGTGCCAGCAGCTCAGGGAGCTCCTACAATGAGCAGTTCTTC.

This clone was observed at least ten times. The V and J genes are TRBV2 and TRBJ2-2; 7 nucleotides align to TRBD1. The CDR3 totals 15 residues. Germline V lookup: CDR1 SNHLY, CDR2 FYNNEI. Trimming took 6 bases from V and 4 from J; bases not matched to a gene: 8. The DNA of the CDR3 is TGTGCCAGCAGACAGGGACAGAAATTCACCGGGGAGCTGTTTTTT. It translates to CASRQGQKFTGELFF.

The table lists this clone with a few counts. The genes are TRBV12-3 or TRBV12-4 and TRBJ1-1; no firm D call. This CDR3 contains 14 residues. Trimming stripped 3 bases from V and 4 bases from J, with 12 bases between. The chain's CDR3 is CASSFIPRPTEAFF. The DNA for the CDR3 is TGTGCCAGCAGTTTTATCCCGCGGCCCACTGAAGCTTTCTTT.

J is TRBJ1-2 and V is TRBV28; D gene uncertain. Germline lookup yields CDR1 MDHEN and CDR2 SYDVKM. Trimming took 5 bases from V and 5 from J, leaving 21 bases between them. This CDR3 region has 16 residues. CDR3 protein: CASSLYPAVVGYGYTF. CDR3 nucleotides: TGTGCCAGCAGTCTGTACCCCGCAGTTGTGGGGTATGGCTACACCTTC.

The chain recombines TRBV16 with TRBJ2-3, with 7 bases fitting TRBD1. The CDR3 length is 14 residues. J lost 3 bases, V lost 7 bases, and 7 bases had no gene match. Germline CDR1 KGHSY, CDR2 FQNENV. The CDR3 coding sequence is TGTGCCAGCATCTACAGGGGCTGGACAGATACGCAGTATTTT. Residues: CASIYRGWTDTQYF.

This clone was found a few times. This chain uses TRBV6-5 with TRBJ1-1, with D unclear. Germline CDR1 MNHEY, CDR2 SVGAGI. CDR3 length: 12 residues. The V end lost 4 bases, the J end lost 0 bases, and 3 bases lay between the germline ends. In nucleotides, the CDR3 is TGTGCCAGCAGTTCCGTGAACACTGAAGCTTTCTTT. Its protein product is CASSSVNTEAFF.

At least ten counts were recorded for this clone. CDR3: CATSRERGGRTGELFF. DNA of the CDR3: TGTGCCACCAGCAGGGAGCGGGGGGGGCGCACCGGGGAGCTGTTTTTT. The J gene is TRBJ2-2, the V gene TRBV15; 10 bases are shared with TRBD2. Losses at the gene ends were 3 bases for V and 4 bases for J; bases not matched to a gene: 5. The CDR3 extends over 16 amino acids. Per germline, CDR1 LNHNV and CDR2 YYDKDF (reference sequence).

This clone occurred many times. The chain links TRBV19 to TRBJ2-1; the match to TRBD2 covers 14 bases. This CDR3 has 16 amino acids. Germline V CDR1 and CDR2: LNHDA, SQIVND (reference sequence). V was clipped by 3 bases and J by 8 bases; unmatched bases: 6. The CDR3, as DNA: TGTGCCAGTAGTATGAGTGGGACTAGCGGGAGCGATGAGCAGTTCTTC. Translating gives CASSMSGTSGSDEQFF.

By share of the sample, this clone is medium-sized (0.01 to 0.1%). The V gene is TRBV5-4, the J gene TRBJ1-2; possible D gene TRBD1, 6 bases. The CDR3 is 15 amino acids. Trimming removed 2 bases from V and 6 bases from J, with 17 bases in between. Germline V gene sequence: CDR1 SGHNT, CDR2 YYREEE (reference sequence). This chain's CDR3 is CASSFMGGARDGYTF. CDR3 in DNA: TGTGCCAGCAGCTTTATGGGGGGCGCCCGTGATGGCTACACCTTC. Filled out from reference TRBV5-4 and TRBJ1-2, the complete variable domain reads ETGVTQSPTHLIKTRGQQVTLRCSSQSGHNTVSWYQQALGQGPQFIFQYYREEENGRGNFPPRFSGLQFPNYSSELNVNALELDDSALYLCASSFMGGARDGYTFGSGTRLTVV.

This clone was seen ten or more times. This chain connects TRBV5-1 to TRBJ1-2; D might be TRBD1 (6 bases). The CDR3 length is 13 residues. V lost 2 bases and J 4 bases, leaving 9 bases between the germline ends. Germline V gene lookup returns CDR1 SGHRS and CDR2 YFSETQ. The chain's CDR3 is CASSFGQSYGYTF. CDR3 bases: TGCGCCAGCAGCTTCGGACAGAGCTATGGCTACACCTTC. Looking up the rest from reference TRBV5-1 and TRBJ1-2 gives the full variable domain: KAGVTQTPRYLIKTRGQQVTLSCSPISGHRSVSWYQQTPGQGLQFLFEYFSETQRNKGNFPGRFSGRQFSNSRSEMNVSTLELGDSALYLCASSFGQSYGYTFGSGTRLTVV.

This clone occurred a few times. The junction shows a germline mismatch at one end, possibly a read error. This sample also contains other DNA sequences that code for the same CDR3. The chain recombines TRBV2 with TRBJ1-2; no clear D. The CDR3 sequence is 13 residues long. CDR1 and CDR2 from the germline V gene are SNHLY and FYNNEI. This CDR3 is CASSPVLDYGYTF. CDR3 nucleotide sequence: TGTGCCAGCAGCCCCGTTTTAGACTATGGATACACATTC.

This clone was detected ten times or more. The chain is built from TRBV9 and TRBJ1-1; D is uncertain. This CDR3 region has 15 residues. Germline CDR1 reads SGDLS; CDR2 reads YYNGEE. V shed 2 bases and J shed 6 bases, with 17 bases lying between them. CDR3 loop: CASSVGRVKDAEAFF. Written as DNA, the CDR3 is TGTGCCAGCAGCGTTGGGAGGGTAAAGGATGCTGAAGCTTTCTTT.